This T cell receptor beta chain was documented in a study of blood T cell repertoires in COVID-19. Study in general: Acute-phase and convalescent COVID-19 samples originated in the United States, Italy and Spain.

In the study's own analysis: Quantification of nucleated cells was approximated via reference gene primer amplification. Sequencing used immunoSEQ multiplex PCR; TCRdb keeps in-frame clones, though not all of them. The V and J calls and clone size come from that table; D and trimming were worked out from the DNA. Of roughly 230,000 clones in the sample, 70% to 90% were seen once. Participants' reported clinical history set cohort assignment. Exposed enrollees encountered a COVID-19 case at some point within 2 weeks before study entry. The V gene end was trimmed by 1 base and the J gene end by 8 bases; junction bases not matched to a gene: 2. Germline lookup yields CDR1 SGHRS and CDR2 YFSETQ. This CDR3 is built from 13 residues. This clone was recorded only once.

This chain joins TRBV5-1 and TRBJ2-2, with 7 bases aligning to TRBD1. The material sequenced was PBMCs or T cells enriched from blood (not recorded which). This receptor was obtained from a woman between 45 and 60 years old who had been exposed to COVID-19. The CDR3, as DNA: TGCGCCAGCAGCTTGACAGGGGAGGGGGAGCTGTTTTTT. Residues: CASSLTGEGELFF. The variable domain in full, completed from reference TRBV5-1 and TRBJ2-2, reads KAGVTQTPRYLIKTRGQQVTLSCSPISGHRSVSWYQQTPGQGLQFLFEYFSETQRNKGNFPGRFSGRQFSNSRSEMNVSTLELGDSALYLCASSLTGEGELFFGEGSRLTVL.